The subject of this entry is one T cell receptor beta chain. HIV-negative, healthy adults without recent acute infections or vaccinations were the donors. The sample originates from a study of shared clonotypes between healthy human individuals. CDR1 is SQVTM and CDR2 is ANQGSEA in the germline V gene. This CDR3 has 13 amino acids. V trimming: 6 bases; J trimming: 5 bases; junction bases outside the gene matches: 6. Repertoires were generated with immunoSEQ multiplex PCR, while TCRdb's copy carries only in-frame clones and drops some. Here the sample spans 400,000 to 550,000 clones, 70% to 85% being singletons.

V is TRBV29-1 and J is TRBJ2-7; the match to TRBD1 covers 11 bases. The specimen was PBMCs. This sequence was found in a woman in her thirties or forties in good health. Some clones in this sample may be carry-over from other donors' samples. This chain's CDR3 is CSVRTGGEHEQYF. The CDR3 DNA follows: TGCAGCGTACGGACAGGGGGCGAACACGAGCAGTACTTC.